The present entry profiles one T cell receptor (beta chain) with its context. The specificity of this receptor is unknown. No base quality values were provided; no much bigger clone lies one nucleotide off. RNA was extracted using the RNeasy kit, and about 0.45 to 1 microgram was reverse transcribed with random hexamers. The immunoSEQ multiplex PCR assay, which covers 54 Vbeta and 13 Jbeta segments, was used to amplify TCR beta CDR3 regions. Bias from PCR amplification was corrected by using a synthetic template baseline for primer optimization and for computational correction. Processing in the source paper ran as follows. Only productive sequences were kept, with reads annotated to V, D and J genes according to IMGT and analyzed in immunoSEQ Analyzer. To calculate clonality, Shannon entropy was normalized by log2 of the number of productive unique sequences and then subtracted from one. For each patient and control, public and private clones were evaluated among the 100 most prevalent clones. Clones were defined as Susac-specific if absent from the healthy and MS cohorts, from approximately 1,100 published viral clones and from other ImmuneACCESS disease sequences. Using fastp trimming at Q25 and MiXCR clonotype assembly, TCRdb reanalyzed the public sequencing data and kept in-frame beta chains. Merged by CDR3 protein, the rows form single entries marked with the most common genes and DNA. The V and J calls shown here were made by TCRdb, not taken from the authors' results. Across this sample there are under 80,000 distinct CDR3 sequences, with just over 90% seen only once. The ten largest clones add up to more than 0.5% of the sample.

The sample originates from a study of CD8 T cells in Susac syndrome (dated by TCRdb to the late 2010s). Study-wide context: Of the Susac syndrome patients who were sequenced, over five had clinically active disease and roughly 8 were in clinical remission. Susac syndrome patients were therapy-naive, on corticosteroids (some also receiving IVIg), or on IVIg alone at blood withdrawal. Repertoire sequencing was used to test whether CD8+ T cell activation and differentiation in Susac syndrome was antigen driven.

The paper as a whole reports these results and caveats: The CD4+ T cell repertoire of patients with Susac syndrome showed no detectable clonal expansion. The number of individuals in the TCR sequencing and HLA analysis was recognized as being relatively small.

High-throughput TCR beta sequencing profiled peripheral blood CD8+ and CD4+ T cells from healthy donors, Susac syndrome patients and multiple sclerosis patients. The Susac syndrome patients fulfilled recently defined diagnostic criteria for definite or probable disease. Bulk CD8+ and CD4+ T cells were purified by magnetic negative isolation, while CD8+ TEMRA cells were enriched using FACS. Blood was drawn into EDTA tubes, processed within 24 hours, and PBMCs were isolated by density gradient centrifugation. PBMCs intended for TCR sequencing were cryopreserved in liquid nitrogen and were subsequently thawed in a 37 degrees C water bath. Purity of sorted or isolated CD4+, CD8+ and CD8+ TEMRA cells was at least 90%. Deletion took 3 bases off V and 7 bases off J, with a span of 18 bases between the germline ends. The germline V gene (reference sequence) supplies CDR1 DFQATT and CDR2 SNEGSKA. The CDR3, from cysteine to phenylalanine, totals 14 residues. CDR3 DNA only is kept here, 42 bases in frame from base 1.

Sequencing used CD4+ T cells from PBMCs. Recombination connected TRBV20-1 to TRBJ2-5; the D gene assignment is perhaps TRBD1 or TRBD2, with each matching 6 bases. The receptor's source is a human donor with Susac syndrome. At the DNA level, the sequence is TGCAGTGCTAGCGGAGGGGGACTCCCCGGGACCCAGTACTTC. This sequence encodes CSASGGGLPGTQYF.